This is a list of T cell receptor beta chains from one sample in a study of blood T cell repertoires in COVID-19. Sequencing was performed with immunoSEQ multiplex PCR; in TCRdb, only in-frame clones are kept and a portion is missing. Among 120,000 or so clones listed, more than 70% were seen once. Sequenced: peripheral blood. These receptors were taken from a man between 65 and 85 years old with acute or convalescent COVID-19. Both conserved end residues are part of each CDR3. D genes are given only for firm matches. Clone size appears in some rows only: once, few, many, or a class for an expanded clone.

cdr3_aa cdr3_nt j_call d_call clone_size v_call
CASPGLGNTGELFF TGTGCCAGCCCGGGACTAGGGAACACCGGGGAGCTGTTTTTT TRBJ2-2 TRBD2 NA TRBV2
CASSESPAGANNEQFF TGCGCCAGCAGTGAGTCTCCGGCGGGGGCCAACAATGAGCAGTTCTTC TRBJ2-1 NA NA TRBV10-1
CASSRLAGANGDTQYF TGTGCCAGCAGCAGACTAGCGGGGGCCAATGGGGATACGCAGTATTTT TRBJ2-3 TRBD2 NA TRBV7-9
CASSQTVRGNKNEQFF TGTGCCAGCAGCCAAACAGTTCGGGGAAACAAAAATGAGCAGTTCTTC TRBJ2-1 NA NA TRBV14
CASSYGGAQYF TGTGCCAGCAGCTACGGCGGGGCGCAGTATTTT TRBJ2-3 NA NA TRBV5-6
CASTHLGGLYNEQFF TGTGCCAGCACTCACCTCGGGGGGCTTTACAATGAGCAGTTCTTC TRBJ2-1 NA NA TRBV4-2
CASSHPGTGPHQYF TGTGCCAGCAGCCACCCCGGGACAGGCCCCCACCAGTATTTT TRBJ2-3 TRBD1 NA TRBV7-2
CASSADRGLWAFF TGTGCCAGCAGTGCTGACAGGGGCCTGTGGGCTTTCTTT TRBJ1-1 TRBD1 NA TRBV2
CASSLVQFQETQYF TGTGCCAGCAGCTTAGTACAGTTCCAAGAGACCCAGTACTTC TRBJ2-5 NA NA TRBV13
CASSPTGNYGYTF TGTGCCAGCTCACCGACAGGGAACTATGGCTACACCTTC TRBJ1-2 TRBD1 NA TRBV18
CASSSPQGVVTDTQYF TGTGCCAGCAGTTCCCCGCAGGGGGTCGTAACAGATACGCAGTATTTT TRBJ2-3 TRBD1 NA TRBV28
CASSQDRGDQPQHF TGTGCCAGCAGCCAAGATCGGGGTGATCAGCCCCAGCATTTT TRBJ1-5 NA NA TRBV3-1/TRBV3-2
CSAADSHEQYF TGCAGTGCTGCGGACAGCCACGAGCAGTACTTC TRBJ2-7 NA NA TRBV20-1
CASSTPPRPQHF TGTGCCAGTAGTACCCCCCCTAGGCCCCAGCATTTT TRBJ1-5 NA NA TRBV19
CASSPLAGGPTDTQYF TGTGCCAGCAGCCCGCTAGCGGGGGGGCCCACAGATACGCAGTATTTT TRBJ2-3 TRBD2 NA TRBV3-1/TRBV3-2
CAWTSGRSGGVSEQFF TGTGCCTGGACGTCGGGTCGTAGCGGGGGGGTAAGTGAGCAGTTCTTC TRBJ2-1 TRBD2 NA TRBV30
CASSSRSTALTDTQYF TGTGCCAGTAGTTCCCGGTCAACCGCCCTGACAGATACGCAGTATTTT TRBJ2-3 NA NA TRBV19
CSVVQGSNYGYTF TGCAGCGTTGTGCAGGGATCTAACTATGGCTACACCTTC TRBJ1-2 NA NA TRBV29-1
CASRRNREYTYEQYF TGTGCCAGCAGGAGGAACAGGGAGTATACCTACGAGCAGTACTTC TRBJ2-7 NA NA TRBV6-5
CASSLGAGLAENEQFF TGTGCCAGCAGCTTAGGAGCGGGACTAGCGGAAAATGAGCAGTTCTTC TRBJ2-1 TRBD2 NA TRBV7-9
CASIGAGRIYEQYF TGTGCCAGCATTGGGGCGGGACGAATCTACGAGCAGTACTTC TRBJ2-7 NA NA TRBV2
CASKAGRVYEQYF TGTGCCAGCAAGGCGGGGCGGGTTTACGAGCAGTACTTC TRBJ2-7 NA NA TRBV6-5
CATSRDQGLRKLFF TGTGCCACCAGCAGAGATCAGGGGTTGAGGAAACTGTTTTTT TRBJ1-4 NA NA TRBV15
CASSLGQGGNTIYF TGCGCCAGCAGCTTGGGACAGGGAGGAAACACCATATATTTT TRBJ1-3 TRBD1 NA TRBV5-1
CASSVAPPGQGKDEQYF TGTGCCAGCAGCGTAGCTCCCCCCGGACAGGGAAAGGACGAGCAGTACTTC TRBJ2-7 TRBD1 NA TRBV9
CASSYSTGGVSTEAFF TGTGCCAGCAGTTACTCCACGGGGGGGGTTAGCACTGAAGCTTTCTTT TRBJ1-1 NA once TRBV6-2/TRBV6-3
CSARDQETQYF TGCAGTGCTAGAGATCAGGAGACCCAGTACTTC TRBJ2-5 NA NA TRBV20-1
CASSPEGQGGKSNQPQHF TGCGCCAGCAGTCCGGAGGGACAGGGAGGCAAAAGCAATCAGCCCCAGCATTTT TRBJ1-5 TRBD1 NA TRBV23-1
CASSLGQGAVTEAFF TGTGCCAGCAGTTTGGGACAGGGGGCCGTCACTGAAGCTTTCTTT TRBJ1-1 TRBD1 NA TRBV13